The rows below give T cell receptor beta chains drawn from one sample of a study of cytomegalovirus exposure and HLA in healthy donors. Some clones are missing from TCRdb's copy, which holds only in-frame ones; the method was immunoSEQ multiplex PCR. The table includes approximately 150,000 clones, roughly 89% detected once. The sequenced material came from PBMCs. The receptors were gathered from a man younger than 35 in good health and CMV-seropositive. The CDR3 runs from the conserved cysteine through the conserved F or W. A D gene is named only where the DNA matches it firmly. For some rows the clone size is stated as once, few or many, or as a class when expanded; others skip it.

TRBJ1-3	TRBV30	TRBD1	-	CAWTIQGAFSGNTIYF	TGTGCCTGGACAATACAGGGGGCTTTCTCTGGAAACACCATATATTTT
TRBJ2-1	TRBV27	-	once	CASSSRWDEQFF	TGTGCCAGCAGTTCCAGGTGGGATGAGCAGTTCTTC
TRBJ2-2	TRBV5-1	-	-	CASSLVTGVNTGELFF	TGCGCCAGCAGCTTGGTGACGGGAGTAAACACCGGGGAGCTGTTTTTT
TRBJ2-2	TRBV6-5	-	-	CASSYTRGVPGELFF	TGTGCCAGCAGTTATACGAGAGGAGTCCCCGGGGAGCTGTTTTTT
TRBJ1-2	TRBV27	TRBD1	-	CASSYRGHYGYTF	TGTGCCAGCAGTTACAGGGGTCACTATGGCTACACCTTC
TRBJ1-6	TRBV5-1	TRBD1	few	CASSGGTEVNSPLHF	TGCGCCAGCAGCGGCGGGACAGAGGTGAATTCACCCCTCCACTTT
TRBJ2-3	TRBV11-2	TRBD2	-	CASSLEGLAPQYF	TGTGCCAGCAGCTTAGAGGGACTAGCACCGCAGTATTTT
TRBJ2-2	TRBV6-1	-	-	CASRLASVGTGELFF	TGTGCCAGCAGACTGGCTAGCGTGGGCACCGGGGAGCTGTTTTTT
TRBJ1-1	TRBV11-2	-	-	CASSFRQANTEAFF	TGTGCCAGCAGCTTTCGACAGGCGAACACTGAAGCTTTCTTT
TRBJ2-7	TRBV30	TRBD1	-	CAWSTGTGDHEQYF	TGTGCCTGGAGTACCGGGACAGGGGACCACGAGCAGTACTTC
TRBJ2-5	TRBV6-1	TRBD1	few	CASSASGGWETQYF	TGTGCCAGCAGTGCCTCAGGGGGCTGGGAGACCCAGTACTTC
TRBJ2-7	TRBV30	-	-	CAWDGAGTYEQYF	TGTGCCTGGGATGGGGCAGGGACCTACGAGCAGTACTTC
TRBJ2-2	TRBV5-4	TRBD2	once	CASSPGGLAGTGELFF	TGTGCCAGCAGCCCTGGGGGACTAGCGGGAACCGGGGAGCTGTTTTTT
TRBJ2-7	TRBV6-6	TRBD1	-	CASSYSLGQGSYEQYF	TGTGCCAGCAGTTACTCGTTGGGACAGGGGTCCTACGAGCAGTACTTC
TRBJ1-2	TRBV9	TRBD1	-	CASSVGQLYGYTF	TGTGCCAGCAGCGTGGGACAGCTCTATGGCTACACCTTC
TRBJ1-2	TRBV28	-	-	CASSFGGNLGYGYTF	TGTGCCAGCAGTTTTGGGGGCAACTTAGGCTATGGCTACACCTTC
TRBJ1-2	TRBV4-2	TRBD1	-	CASSQVGTGGAEGYTF	TGTGCCAGCAGCCAAGTGGGGACAGGGGGCGCGGAGGGCTACACCTTC
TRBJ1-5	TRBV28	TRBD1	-	CASSLGQGRNQPQHF	TGTGCCAGCAGTCTCGGACAGGGGAGGAATCAGCCCCAGCATTTT
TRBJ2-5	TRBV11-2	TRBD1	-	CASSRLGGEGAQYF	TGTGCCAGCAGCCGTTTAGGGGGCGAGGGGGCCCAGTACTTC
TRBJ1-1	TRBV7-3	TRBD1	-	CASSRQGDAGSEAFF	TGTGCCAGCAGTCGACAGGGGGACGCCGGTAGTGAAGCTTTCTTT
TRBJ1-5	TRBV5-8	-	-	CASSLEGNTNQPQHF	TGTGCCAGCAGCTTGGAGGGGAATACCAATCAGCCCCAGCATTTT
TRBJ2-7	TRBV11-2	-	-	CASSPGVGTYEQYF	TGTGCCAGCAGCCCAGGGGTGGGTACCTACGAGCAGTACTTC
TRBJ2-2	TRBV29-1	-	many	CSVREQSNTGELFF	TGCAGCGTTCGGGAACAATCGAACACCGGGGAGCTGTTTTTT
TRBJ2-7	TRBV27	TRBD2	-	CASSLSVAGTRLGEQYF	TGTGCCAGCAGTTTATCGGTGGCGGGGACTAGATTGGGCGAGCAGTACTTC
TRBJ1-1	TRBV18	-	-	CASSPVGMGGAVEAFF	TGTGCCAGCTCACCCGTTGGGATGGGGGGGGCCGTTGAAGCTTTCTTT
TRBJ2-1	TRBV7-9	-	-	CASSLMSETEFF	TGTGCCAGCAGCTTAATGAGCGAGACGGAGTTCTTC
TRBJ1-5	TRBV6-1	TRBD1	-	CASRGQGAGQPQHF	TGTGCCAGCAGGGGGCAGGGGGCGGGGCAGCCCCAGCATTTT
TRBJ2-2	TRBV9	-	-	CASGIGGTGELFF	TGTGCCAGCGGTATAGGGGGCACCGGGGAGCTGTTTTTT
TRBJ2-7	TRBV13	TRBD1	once	CASSLGMGQGVEQYF	TGTGCCAGCAGCTTAGGCATGGGACAGGGGGTCGAGCAGTACTTC
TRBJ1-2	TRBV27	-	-	CASSLSAGGEGLYGYTF	TGTGCCAGCAGTTTATCCGCAGGAGGGGAGGGACTATATGGCTACACCTTC
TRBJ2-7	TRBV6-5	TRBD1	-	CASSYPDRGGYEQYF	TGTGCCAGCAGTTACCCGGACAGGGGAGGCTACGAGCAGTACTTC
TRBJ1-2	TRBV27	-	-	CASSTGGGVDYTF	TGTGCCAGCAGTACGGGGGGAGGGGTTGACTACACCTTC
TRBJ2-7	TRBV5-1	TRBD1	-	CASSSPRGRRHDYEQYF	TGCGCCAGCAGCTCTCCCAGGGGGCGTCGACATGACTACGAGCAGTACTTC
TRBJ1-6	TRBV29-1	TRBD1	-	CSVLTGGAGTLHF	TGCAGCGTATTGACAGGGGGCGCGGGGACCCTCCACTTT
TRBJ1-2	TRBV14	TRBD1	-	CASSTGQGYGYTF	TGTGCCAGCAGCACGGGACAGGGATATGGCTACACCTTC
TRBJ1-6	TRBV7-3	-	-	CASSPPVRSSPLHF	TGTGCCAGCAGCCCACCGGTGCGGTCCTCACCCCTCCACTTT
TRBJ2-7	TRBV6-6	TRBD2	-	CASSTGLAGNSEQYF	TGTGCCAGCAGTACCGGACTAGCGGGGAATTCTGAGCAGTACTTC
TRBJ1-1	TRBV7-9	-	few	CASSLRAGGTEAFF	TGTGCCAGCAGCTTAAGAGCGGGCGGCACTGAAGCTTTCTTT
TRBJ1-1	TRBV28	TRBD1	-	CASSLGQGEAFF	TGTGCCAGCAGTTTGGGGCAGGGGGAGGCTTTCTTT
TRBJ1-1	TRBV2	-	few	CASRPTYREGPEAFF	TGTGCCAGCAGACCTACCTACAGGGAAGGACCTGAAGCTTTCTTT
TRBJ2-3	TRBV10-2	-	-	CASRMTGRTDTQYF	TGCGCCAGCAGGATGACAGGACGCACAGATACGCAGTATTTT
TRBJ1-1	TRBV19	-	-	CAAGLGGTEAFF	TGTGCCGCGGGACTGGGGGGCACTGAAGCTTTCTTT
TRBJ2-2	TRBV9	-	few	CASSVIPGTGELFF	TGTGCCAGCAGCGTGATACCAGGGACCGGGGAGCTGTTTTTT